This TCR beta chain was found in a study of CD8+ T cells in alopecia areata. Study-level points and caveats: Scalp clonality and expanded CD8+ clones among the top 100 were significantly decreased by tofacitinib.

RNA, once extracted, was reverse transcribed into cDNA for use as the sequencing template. Clones were sequenced by immunoSEQ multiplex PCR, and TCRdb holds only the in-frame ones, with some missing. Counted here are about 270,000 clones, 60% occurring once; the ten biggest clones make up about 0.88%. Per the germline V gene, CDR1 is GTSNPN and CDR2 is SVGIG (reference sequence). The CDR3 comprises 11 residues, both ends counted. This clone was counted between two and nine times. What it recognizes is unknown. Since no conserved phenylalanine or tryptophan closes the CDR3, a read error is the likely cause. Because the CDR3's place on the DNA is in doubt, the DNA is left out and the CDR3 is given as listed by TCRdb. Treatment meaning: oral pan-JAK inhibitor, 5-10 mg twice daily. Alopecia areata patients provided lesional scalp punch biopsies and peripheral blood.

This clonotype originated in a human donor with alopecia areata. The J gene is TRBJ1-2, the V gene TRBV30. The sequencing used CD4+ T cells sorted from blood, collected between weeks 51 and 54, from a patient treated with tofacitinib. This CDR3 reads CAWSVSERPIV.